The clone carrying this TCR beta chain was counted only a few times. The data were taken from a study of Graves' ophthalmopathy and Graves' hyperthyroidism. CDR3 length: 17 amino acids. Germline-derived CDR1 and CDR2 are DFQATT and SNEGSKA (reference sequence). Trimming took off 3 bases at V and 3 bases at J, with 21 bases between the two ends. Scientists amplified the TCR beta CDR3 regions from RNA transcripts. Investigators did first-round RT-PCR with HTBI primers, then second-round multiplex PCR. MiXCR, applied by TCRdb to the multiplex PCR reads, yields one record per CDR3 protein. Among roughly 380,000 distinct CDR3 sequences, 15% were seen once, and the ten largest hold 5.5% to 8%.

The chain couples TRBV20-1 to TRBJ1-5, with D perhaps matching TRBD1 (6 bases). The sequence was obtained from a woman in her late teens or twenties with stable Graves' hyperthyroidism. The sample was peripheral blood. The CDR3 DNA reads TGCAGTGCTAGCCGACTATCAGGGGAACCCTTCAATCAGCCCCAGCATTTT. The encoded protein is CSASRLSGEPFNQPQHF.